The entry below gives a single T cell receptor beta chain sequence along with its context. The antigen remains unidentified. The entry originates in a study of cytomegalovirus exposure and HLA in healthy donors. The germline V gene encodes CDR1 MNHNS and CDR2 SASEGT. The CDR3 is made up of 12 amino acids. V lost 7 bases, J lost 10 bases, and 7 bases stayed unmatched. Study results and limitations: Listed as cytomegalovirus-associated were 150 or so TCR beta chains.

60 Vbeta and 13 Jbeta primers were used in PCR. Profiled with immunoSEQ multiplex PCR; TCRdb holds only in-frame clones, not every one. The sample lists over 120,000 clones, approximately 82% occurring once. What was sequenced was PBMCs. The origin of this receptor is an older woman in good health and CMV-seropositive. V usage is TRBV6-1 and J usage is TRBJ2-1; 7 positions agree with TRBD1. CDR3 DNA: TGTGCCAGCACCCGACAGGGAACAGAGCAGTTCTTC. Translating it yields CASTRQGTEQFF.